Shown below are 4 T cell receptor beta chains from a single sample sequenced in a study of human thymus T cells. Data came from immunoSEQ multiplex PCR; TCRdb stores just in-frame clones and leaves some out. The top ten clones hold more than 0.02% of a sample with 120,000 or so clones, around 96% of them seen once. Corrective heart surgery yielded the resections from which the thymus tissue came. The sequencing input was thymus tissue. All receptors come from a boy less than two years old with a congenital heart defect but otherwise immunologically healthy.

The V gene is TRBV5-1, the J gene TRBJ2-1; 8 bases line up with TRBD2. V dropped 2 bases and J dropped 2; count of bases not matched to a gene: 9. The germline V gene has CDR1 SGHRS and CDR2 YFSETQ. The CDR3 consists of 17 residues. Here the CDR3 DNA reads TGCGCCAGCAGCTTAGTGAGCGGGGGCCATACCTACAATGAGCAGTTCTTC. It translates to CASSLVSGGHTYNEQFF.

The chain carries TRBV14 and TRBJ2-1; 8 bases are shared with TRBD1. CDR1 is SGHDN and CDR2 is FVKESK in the germline V gene. V was pared by 0 bases and J by 8 bases, with 15 bases of the junction left unmatched. This CDR3 contains 18 residues. Written as DNA, the CDR3 is TGTGCCAGCAGCCAAGATCTTTGTCAGCAGGGGGCCGTGGATGAGCAGTTCTTC. It specifies CASSQDLCQQGAVDEQFF.

V is TRBV7-3 and J is TRBJ2-5; 13 bases are a match to TRBD2. Per the germline V gene, CDR1 is SGHTA and CDR2 is FQGTGA. The CDR3 contains 17 residues. With 4 bases clipped from V and 2 bases from J, the junction kept 7 bases outside the gene matches. The CDR3 DNA sequence: TGTGCCAGCAGCTCGCAACCGGGACTAGCGGGACAAGAGACCCAGTACTTC. This gives the protein CASSSQPGLAGQETQYF.

The chain links TRBV2 to TRBJ2-5, with D perhaps TRBD1 or TRBD2 (6 bases each). The V gene's germline CDR1 is SNHLY and CDR2 FYNNEI. CDR3 size: 15 residues. V was cut by 4 bases and J by 4 bases, with 16 bases left in between. CDR3 nucleotides: TGTGCCAGCAGTGTTGGGACAAAGGGAGGAGAGACCCAGTACTTC. It translates to CASSVGTKGGETQYF.